Presented here are 14 T cell receptor beta chains from one specimen sequenced in a study of blood T cell repertoires in COVID-19. Assay used: immunoSEQ multiplex PCR; TCRdb lists only in-frame clones, some missing. In the table there are around 180,000 clones, about 74% of which are singletons. The material sequenced was peripheral blood. These receptors came from a woman at least 80 years old with acute or convalescent COVID-19.

This clone was found once. The chain uses TRBV24-1 and TRBJ1-4, with D possibly being TRBD1 (5 bases). The V and J ends lost 4 bases and 7 bases respectively, with 18 bases between them. The CDR3 has 16 residues. CDR1 and CDR2 (germline): KGHDR, SFDVKD. CDR3 sequence (DNA): TGTGCCACCAGTGACCGAGGACAAAGGGGAGGTGAAAAACTGTTTTTT. Protein product: CATSDRGQRGGEKLFF.

The chain couples TRBV5-4 to TRBJ2-1, with 8 bases matching TRBD2. V was pared by 1 base and J by 7 bases, with 4 bases of the junction left unmatched. Germline V CDR1 and CDR2: SGHNT, YYREEE (reference sequence). This CDR3 has 14 residues. DNA of the CDR3: TGTGCCAGCAGCTTGCGAGCGGGGGAAAATGAGCAGTTCTTC. This translates into CASSLRAGENEQFF.

This clone has just a few counts. The chain links TRBV28 to TRBJ2-2; the match to TRBD2 covers 8 bases. There are 16 residues in the CDR3. V lost 3 bases and J lost 1; bases outside the gene matches: 4. In germline, CDR1 is MDHEN, CDR2 SYDVKM. The CDR3: CASSFPGLENTGELFF. As DNA, the CDR3 is TGTGCCAGCAGTTTCCCGGGACTAGAGAACACCGGGGAGCTGTTTTTT.

This rearrangement joins TRBV4-3 to TRBJ2-7, with D perhaps TRBD2 (5 bases). Germline V gene sequence: CDR1 LGHNA, CDR2 YSLEER. Trimming took 3 bases from V and 0 from J, leaving 12 bases between them. The CDR3 has 15 amino acids. As DNA, the CDR3 is TGCGCCAGCAGCCAGGCCCCGGGGTCCTCCTACGAGCAGTACTTC. Translation: CASSQAPGSSYEQYF.

The genes are TRBV9 and TRBJ2-1; 14 bases are a match to TRBD2. The germline gives CDR1 SGDLS, CDR2 YYNGEE. The CDR3 has 15 residues. V was pared by 1 base and J by 8 bases, with 2 bases of the junction left unmatched. CDR3 region: CASSVLGLAGDEQFF. The CDR3 nucleotides are TGTGCCAGCAGCGTATTGGGACTAGCGGGAGATGAGCAGTTCTTC.

The V and J genes are TRBV29-1 and TRBJ2-7, with 13 bases that match TRBD2. Germline lookup yields CDR1 SQVTM and CDR2 ANQGSEA. V shed 6 bases and J 2 bases; nucleotides not matched to a gene: 7. The CDR3 sequence is 15 residues long. In DNA form, the CDR3 reads TGCAGCGTCTCCGGGACTAGCGGGGTGACCTACGAGCAGTACTTC. Translated, it gives CSVSGTSGVTYEQYF.

The V gene is TRBV21-1, the J gene TRBJ2-7; the table gives TRBD2 as D, unverified against the DNA. TRBV21-1 is noted as a pseudogene. CDR3 length: 16 amino acids. The CDR3 DNA reads TGTGCCAGCAGCAAACCCAAGACTAGCGGGAGATACGAGCAGTACTTC. It translates to CASSKPKTSGRYEQYF.

The chain employs TRBV5-1 and TRBJ2-1; D ambiguous. This CDR3 spans 14 amino acids. Trimming removed 1 base from V and 7 bases from J, with 12 bases in between. Germline V CDR1 and CDR2: SGHRS, YFSETQ. As DNA, the CDR3 is TGCGCCAGCAGCTTGATATCCCCCCGGAATGAGCAGTTCTTC. This translates into CASSLISPRNEQFF.

V usage is TRBV19 and J usage is TRBJ2-1, with D possibly TRBD2 on 7 matching bases. Trimming removed 5 bases at V and 4 bases at J, with 12 bases between. There are 14 residues in the CDR3. Germline CDR1 is LNHDA and CDR2 is SQIVND (reference sequence). CDR3 DNA sequence: TGTGCCAGTAGTCGGGGGGCTGGGTACAATGAGCAGTTCTTC. Translation gives CASSRGAGYNEQFF.

V and J are TRBV27 and TRBJ2-2, with a possible D match to TRBD2 (6 bases). CDR1 MNHEY and CDR2 SMNVEV come from the germline V gene (reference sequence). The CDR3 extends over 14 amino acids. With 9 bases removed from V and 6 bases from J, the gap between germline ends came to 17 bases. The CDR3 DNA is TGTGCCAGTTCCTCGGGACTCTTGGCCGGGGAGCTGTTTTTT. It translates to CASSSGLLAGELFF.

This chain joins TRBV2 and TRBJ1-5; D not certain. The CDR3 has 15 amino acids. In germline, CDR1 is SNHLY, CDR2 FYNNEI. Trimming cost V 5 bases and J 0 bases, with 11 bases left between them. DNA of the CDR3: TGTGCCAGCAGTCCGGGAACCACTAGCAATCAGCCCCAGCATTTT. This codes for CASSPGTTSNQPQHF.

V and J are TRBV9 and TRBJ1-3; 12 positions match TRBD1. V shed 0 bases and J 0 bases; nucleotides not matched to a gene: 4. This CDR3 has 18 residues. From germline, CDR1 is SGDLS and CDR2 YYNGEE. CDR3 sequence reads: CASSVGGTGGTSGNTIYF. The DNA of the CDR3 is TGTGCCAGCAGCGTAGGGGGGACAGGGGGCACCTCTGGAAACACCATATATTTT.

The rearrangement uses TRBV24-1 and TRBJ2-7; unclear D gene. Germline V gives CDR1 KGHDR, CDR2 SFDVKD. The CDR3 has 13 amino acids. V was trimmed by 9 bases and J by 5 bases, leaving 16 bases between them. Written as DNA, the CDR3 is TGTGCCACCTCCGATGGGCCCACGGACGAGCAGTACTTC. Translation gives CATSDGPTDEQYF.

The chain is built from TRBV10-1 and TRBJ2-5, with TRBD2 identical over 13 bases. Unmatched junction bases numbered 5, after V lost 6 bases and J lost 1 base. CDR3 length: 16 amino acids. Germline values: CDR1 WNHNN, CDR2 SYGVQD (reference sequence). CDR3 coding DNA: TGCGCCAGCAGCGCGGGGACTAGCGGGACCCAAGAGACCCAGTACTTC. The encoded protein is CASSAGTSGTQETQYF.